The clone carrying this TCR beta chain occurred many times. From approximately 400 ng of RNA, a library with molecular barcoded alpha/delta and beta/gamma adaptors was made. TCRdb called the reads again in MiXCR, with one record for every CDR3 protein. The sample has around 130,000 distinct CDR3 sequences, around 13% seen once. Looked up from germline, CDR1 is SQVTM and CDR2 is ANQGSEA. V was shortened by 4 bases and J by 6 bases, with 18 bases between the two germline ends. The CDR3 contains 15 residues. This sample was taken from a study of read filtering for tumor transcriptome and immune sequencing. Study at large: 8 patients were R-ISS I, approximately 15 were R-ISS II, six or seven were R-ISS III.

The rearrangement links TRBV29-1 to TRBJ2-2, with D maybe TRBD2 (6 bases). This TCR derives from a donor at least 40 years old with multiple myeloma. The specimen was a population of CD138-negative cells sorted from bone marrow. CDR3 coding DNA: TGCAGCGTTGGGGCTAGCGAGACGCTCCCCGGGGAGCTGTTTTTT. As protein: CSVGASETLPGELFF.